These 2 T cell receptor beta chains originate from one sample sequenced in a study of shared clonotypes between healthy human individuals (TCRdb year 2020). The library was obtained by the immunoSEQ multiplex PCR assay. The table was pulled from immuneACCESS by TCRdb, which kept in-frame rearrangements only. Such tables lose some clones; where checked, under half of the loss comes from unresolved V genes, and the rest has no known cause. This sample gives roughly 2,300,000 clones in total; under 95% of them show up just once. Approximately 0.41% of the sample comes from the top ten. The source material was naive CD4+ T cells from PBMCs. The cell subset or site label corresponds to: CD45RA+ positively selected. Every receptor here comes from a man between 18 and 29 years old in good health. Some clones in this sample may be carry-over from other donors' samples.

The DNA for the CDR3 is TGTGCCAGTAACGGACAGATTAATGAAAAACTGTTTTTT. It is translated as CASNGQINEKLFF. The rearrangement joins TRBV25-1 to TRBJ1-4; weak D call: TRBD1 (6 bases). The germline V gene has CDR1 MGHDK and CDR2 SYGVNS. The ends were cut back, 9 bases at V and 4 bases at J, with 12 bases in the middle. The CDR3 has 13 residues.

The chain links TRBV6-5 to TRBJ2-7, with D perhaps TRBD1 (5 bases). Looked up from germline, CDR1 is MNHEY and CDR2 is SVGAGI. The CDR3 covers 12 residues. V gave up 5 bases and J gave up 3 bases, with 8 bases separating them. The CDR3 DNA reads TGTGCCAGCAGTGACAGATTCTACGAGCAGTACTTC. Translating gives CASSDRFYEQYF.